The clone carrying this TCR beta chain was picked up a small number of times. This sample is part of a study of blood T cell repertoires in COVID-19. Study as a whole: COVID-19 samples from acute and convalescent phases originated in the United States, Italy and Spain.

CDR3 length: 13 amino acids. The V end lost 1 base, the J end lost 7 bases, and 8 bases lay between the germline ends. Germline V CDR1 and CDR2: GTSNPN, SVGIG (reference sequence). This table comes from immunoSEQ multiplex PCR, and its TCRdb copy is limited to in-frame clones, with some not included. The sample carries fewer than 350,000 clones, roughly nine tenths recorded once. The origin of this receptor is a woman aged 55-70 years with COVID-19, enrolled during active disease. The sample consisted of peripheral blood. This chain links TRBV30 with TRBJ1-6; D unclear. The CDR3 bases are TGTGCCTGGAGTGGGTTTCGGAATTCACCCCTCCACTTT. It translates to CAWSGFRNSPLHF.